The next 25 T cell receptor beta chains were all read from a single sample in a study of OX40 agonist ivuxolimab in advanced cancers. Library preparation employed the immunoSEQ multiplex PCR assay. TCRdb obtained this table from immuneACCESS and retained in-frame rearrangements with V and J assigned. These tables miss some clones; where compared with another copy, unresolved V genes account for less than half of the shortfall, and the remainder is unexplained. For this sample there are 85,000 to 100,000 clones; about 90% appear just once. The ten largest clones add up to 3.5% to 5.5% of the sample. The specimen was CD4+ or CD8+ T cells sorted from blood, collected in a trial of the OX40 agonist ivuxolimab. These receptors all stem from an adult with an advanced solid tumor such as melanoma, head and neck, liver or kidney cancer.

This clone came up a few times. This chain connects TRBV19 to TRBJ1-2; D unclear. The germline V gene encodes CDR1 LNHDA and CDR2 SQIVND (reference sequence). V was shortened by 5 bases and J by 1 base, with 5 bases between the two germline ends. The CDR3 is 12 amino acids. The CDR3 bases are TGTGCCAGTAGTCCCATTAACTATGGCTACACCTTC. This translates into CASSPINYGYTF.

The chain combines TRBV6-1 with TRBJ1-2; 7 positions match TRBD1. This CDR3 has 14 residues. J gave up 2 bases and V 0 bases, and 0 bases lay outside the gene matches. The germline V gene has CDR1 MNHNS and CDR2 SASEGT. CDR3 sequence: CASSEATGNYGYTF. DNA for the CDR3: TGTGCCAGCAGTGAAGCGACAGGGAACTATGGCTACACCTTC.

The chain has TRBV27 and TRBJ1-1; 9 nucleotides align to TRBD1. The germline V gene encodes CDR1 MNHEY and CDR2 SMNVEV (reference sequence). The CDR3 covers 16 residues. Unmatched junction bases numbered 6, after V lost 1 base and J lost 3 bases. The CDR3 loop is CASSLYPGQGYTEAFF. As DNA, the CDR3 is TGTGCCAGCAGTTTATATCCGGGACAGGGTTACACTGAAGCTTTCTTT.

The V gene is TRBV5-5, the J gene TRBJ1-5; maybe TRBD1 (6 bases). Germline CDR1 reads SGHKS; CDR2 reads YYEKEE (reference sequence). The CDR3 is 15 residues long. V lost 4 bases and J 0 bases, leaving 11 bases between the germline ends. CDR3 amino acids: CASSGDIFSNQPQHF. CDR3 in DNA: TGTGCCAGCAGCGGGGACATTTTTAGCAATCAGCCCCAGCATTTT. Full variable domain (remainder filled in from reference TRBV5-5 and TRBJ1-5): DAGVTQSPTHLIKTRGQQVTLRCSPISGHKSVSWYQQVLGQGPQFIFQYYEKEERGRGNFPDRFSARQFPNYSSELNVNALLLGDSALYLCASSGDIFSNQPQHFGDGTRLSIL.

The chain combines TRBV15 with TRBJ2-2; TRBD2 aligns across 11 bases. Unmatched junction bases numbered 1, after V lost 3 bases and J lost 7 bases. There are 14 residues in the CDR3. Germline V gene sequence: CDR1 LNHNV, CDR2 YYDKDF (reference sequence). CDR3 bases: TGTGCCACCAGCAGGGGACTAGCGGACGGGGAGCTGTTTTTT. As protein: CATSRGLADGELFF.

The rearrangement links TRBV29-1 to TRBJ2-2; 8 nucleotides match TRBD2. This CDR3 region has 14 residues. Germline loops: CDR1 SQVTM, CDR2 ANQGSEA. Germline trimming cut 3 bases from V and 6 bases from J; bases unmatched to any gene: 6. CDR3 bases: TGCAGCGTTGAGACGGGAGGGCCTTCCGGGGAGCTGTTTTTT. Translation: CSVETGGPSGELFF.

The CDR3: CASSLTRQDKADTQYF. The CDR3 nucleotides read TGTGCCAGCAGCTTAACCCGACAGGACAAGGCAGATACGCAGTATTTT. The chain has TRBV11-3 and TRBJ2-3; maybe TRBD1 (6 bases). V gave up 2 bases and J gave up 4 bases, with 16 bases separating them. This CDR3 has 16 residues. The germline gives CDR1 SGHNT, CDR2 YENEEA.

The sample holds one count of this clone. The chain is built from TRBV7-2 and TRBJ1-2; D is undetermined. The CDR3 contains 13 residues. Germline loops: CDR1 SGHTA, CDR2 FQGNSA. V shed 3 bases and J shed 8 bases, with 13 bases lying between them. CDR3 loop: CASSFSGLVGYTF. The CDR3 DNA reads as TGTGCCAGCAGCTTTTCGGGCTTGGTCGGCTACACCTTC.

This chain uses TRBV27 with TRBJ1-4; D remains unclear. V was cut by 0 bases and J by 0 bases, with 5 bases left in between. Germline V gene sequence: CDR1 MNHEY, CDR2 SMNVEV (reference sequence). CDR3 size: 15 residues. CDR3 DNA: TGTGCCAGCAGTTTATCTGGGGCAACTAATGAAAAACTGTTTTTT. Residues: CASSLSGATNEKLFF.

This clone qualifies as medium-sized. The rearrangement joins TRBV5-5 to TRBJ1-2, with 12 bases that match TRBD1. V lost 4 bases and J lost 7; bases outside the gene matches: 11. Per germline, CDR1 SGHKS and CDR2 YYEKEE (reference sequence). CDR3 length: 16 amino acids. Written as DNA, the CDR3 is TGTGCCAGCAGCAGTCAGGGACAGGGGGCGCAGGGTGGCTACACCTTC. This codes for CASSSQGQGAQGGYTF. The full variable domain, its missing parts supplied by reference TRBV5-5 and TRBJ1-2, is DAGVTQSPTHLIKTRGQQVTLRCSPISGHKSVSWYQQVLGQGPQFIFQYYEKEERGRGNFPDRFSARQFPNYSSELNVNALLLGDSALYLCASSSQGQGAQGGYTFGSGTRLTVV.

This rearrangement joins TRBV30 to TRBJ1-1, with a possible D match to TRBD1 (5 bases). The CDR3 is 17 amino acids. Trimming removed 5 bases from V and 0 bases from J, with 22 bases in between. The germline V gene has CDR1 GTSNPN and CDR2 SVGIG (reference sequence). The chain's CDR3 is CAWEKFRGRDLNTEAFF. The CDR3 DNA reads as TGTGCCTGGGAGAAGTTTAGGGGAAGAGATTTGAACACTGAAGCTTTCTTT.

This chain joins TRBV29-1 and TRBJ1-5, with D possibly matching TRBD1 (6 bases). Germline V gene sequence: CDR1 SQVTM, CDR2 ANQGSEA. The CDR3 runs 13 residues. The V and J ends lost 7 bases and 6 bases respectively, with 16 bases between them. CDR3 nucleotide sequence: TGCAGCGCAATGACAGGCGGGGGTCAGCCCCAGCATTTT. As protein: CSAMTGGGQPQHF. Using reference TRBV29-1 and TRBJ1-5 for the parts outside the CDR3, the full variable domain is SAVISQKPSRDICQRGTSLTIQCQVDSQVTMMFWYRQQPGQSLTLIATANQGSEATYESGFVIDKFPISRPNLTFSTLTVSNMSPEDSSIYLCSAMTGGGQPQHFGDGTRLSIL.

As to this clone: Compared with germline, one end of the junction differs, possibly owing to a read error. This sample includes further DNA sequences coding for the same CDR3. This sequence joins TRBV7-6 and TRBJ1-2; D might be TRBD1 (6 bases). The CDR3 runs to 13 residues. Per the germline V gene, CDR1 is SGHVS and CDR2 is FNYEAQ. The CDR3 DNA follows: TGTGCCAGCAGCTTAGTTCGGACAGACCCCCCCTTCTTC. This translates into CASSLVRTDPPFF.

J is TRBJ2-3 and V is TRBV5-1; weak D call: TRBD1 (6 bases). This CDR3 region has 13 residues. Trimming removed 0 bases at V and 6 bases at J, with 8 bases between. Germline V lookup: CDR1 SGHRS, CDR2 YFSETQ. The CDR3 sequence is CASSLGQADTQYF. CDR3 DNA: TGCGCCAGCAGCTTGGGACAGGCCGATACGCAGTATTTT.

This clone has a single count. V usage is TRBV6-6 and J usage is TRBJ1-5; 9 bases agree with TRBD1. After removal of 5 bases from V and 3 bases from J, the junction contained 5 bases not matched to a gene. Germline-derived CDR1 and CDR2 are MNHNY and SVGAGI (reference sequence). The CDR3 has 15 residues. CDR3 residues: CASSRGTGNNQPQHF. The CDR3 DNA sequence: TGTGCCAGCAGTCGCGGGACAGGGAACAATCAGCCCCAGCATTTT.

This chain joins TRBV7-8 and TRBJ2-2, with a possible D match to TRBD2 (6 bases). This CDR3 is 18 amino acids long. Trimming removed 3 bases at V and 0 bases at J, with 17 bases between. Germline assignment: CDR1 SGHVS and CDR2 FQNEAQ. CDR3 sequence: CASSLFNVAGTNTGELFF. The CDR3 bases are TGTGCCAGCAGCTTGTTTAATGTCGCGGGAACGAACACCGGGGAGCTGTTTTTT.

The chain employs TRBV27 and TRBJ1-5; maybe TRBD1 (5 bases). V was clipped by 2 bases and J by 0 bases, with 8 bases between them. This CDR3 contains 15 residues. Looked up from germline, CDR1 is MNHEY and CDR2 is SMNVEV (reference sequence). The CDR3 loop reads CASSLQGTSNQPQHF. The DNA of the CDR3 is TGTGCCAGCAGTTTACAGGGAACTAGCAATCAGCCCCAGCATTTT.

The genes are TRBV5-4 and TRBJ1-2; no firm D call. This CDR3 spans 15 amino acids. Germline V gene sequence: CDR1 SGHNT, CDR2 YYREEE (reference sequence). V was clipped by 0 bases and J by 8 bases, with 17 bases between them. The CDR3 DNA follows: TGTGCCAGCAGCTTGGATGTCTGGGGATCTGACGGCTACACCTTC. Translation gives CASSLDVWGSDGYTF. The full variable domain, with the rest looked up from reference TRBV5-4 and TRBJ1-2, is ETGVTQSPTHLIKTRGQQVTLRCSSQSGHNTVSWYQQALGQGPQFIFQYYREEENGRGNFPPRFSGLQFPNYSSELNVNALELDDSALYLCASSLDVWGSDGYTFGSGTRLTVV.

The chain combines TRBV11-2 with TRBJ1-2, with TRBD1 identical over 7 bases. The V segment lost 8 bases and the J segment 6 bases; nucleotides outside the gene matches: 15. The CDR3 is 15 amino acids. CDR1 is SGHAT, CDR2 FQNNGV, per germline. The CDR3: CASGRAGGKLDGYTF. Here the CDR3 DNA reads TGTGCCAGCGGCCGTGCAGGGGGAAAACTCGATGGCTACACCTTC.

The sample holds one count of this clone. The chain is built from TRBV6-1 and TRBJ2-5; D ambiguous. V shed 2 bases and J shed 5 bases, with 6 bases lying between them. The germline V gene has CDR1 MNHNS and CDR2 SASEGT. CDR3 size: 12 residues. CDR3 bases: TGTGCCAGCAGTGAAAGCAGGGAGACCCAGTACTTC. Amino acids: CASSESRETQYF.

The CDR3: CASVGQQNQPQHF. CDR3 DNA: TGTGCCAGCGTGGGACAGCAGAATCAGCCCCAGCATTTT. The rearrangement joins TRBV2 to TRBJ1-5, with TRBD1 identical over 7 bases. V shed 8 bases, J shed 4 bases, and the junction held 5 bases outside the gene matches. Germline assignment: CDR1 SNHLY and CDR2 FYNNEI. CDR3 size: 13 residues.

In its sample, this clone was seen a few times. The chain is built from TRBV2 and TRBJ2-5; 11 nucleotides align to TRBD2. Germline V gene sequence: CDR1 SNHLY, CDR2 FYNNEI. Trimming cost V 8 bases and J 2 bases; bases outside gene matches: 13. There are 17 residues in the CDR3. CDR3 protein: CASSGDLIAGGQETQYF. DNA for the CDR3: TGTGCCAGCTCAGGAGATCTAATAGCGGGAGGGCAAGAGACCCAGTACTTC.

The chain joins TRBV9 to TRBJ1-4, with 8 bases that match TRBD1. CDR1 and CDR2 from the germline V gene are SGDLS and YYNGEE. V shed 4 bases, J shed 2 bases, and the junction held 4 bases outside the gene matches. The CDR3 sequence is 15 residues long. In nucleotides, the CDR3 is TGTGCCAGCAGCAAGGACAGGGTTACTAATGAAAAACTGTTTTTT. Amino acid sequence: CASSKDRVTNEKLFF. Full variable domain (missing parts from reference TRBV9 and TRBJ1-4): DSGVTQTPKHLITATGQRVTLRCSPRSGDLSVYWYQQSLDQGLQFLIQYYNGEERAKGNILERFSAQQFPDLHSELNLSSLELGDSALYFCASSKDRVTNEKLFFGSGTQLSVL.

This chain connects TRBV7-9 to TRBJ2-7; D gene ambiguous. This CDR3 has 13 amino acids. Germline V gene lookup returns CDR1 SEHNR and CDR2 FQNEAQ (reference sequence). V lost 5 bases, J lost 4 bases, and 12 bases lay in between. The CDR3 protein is CASSARRAYEQYV. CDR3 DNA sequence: TGTGCCAGCAGCGCACGAAGGGCGTACGAGCAGTACGTC.

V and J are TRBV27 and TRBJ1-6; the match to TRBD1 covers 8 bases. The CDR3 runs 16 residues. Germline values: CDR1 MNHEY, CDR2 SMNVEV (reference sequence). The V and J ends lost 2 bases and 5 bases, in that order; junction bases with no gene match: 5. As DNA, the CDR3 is TGTGCCAGCAGTTTAGGACAGGGACTAAATAATTCACCCCTCCACTTT. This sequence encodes CASSLGQGLNNSPLHF.